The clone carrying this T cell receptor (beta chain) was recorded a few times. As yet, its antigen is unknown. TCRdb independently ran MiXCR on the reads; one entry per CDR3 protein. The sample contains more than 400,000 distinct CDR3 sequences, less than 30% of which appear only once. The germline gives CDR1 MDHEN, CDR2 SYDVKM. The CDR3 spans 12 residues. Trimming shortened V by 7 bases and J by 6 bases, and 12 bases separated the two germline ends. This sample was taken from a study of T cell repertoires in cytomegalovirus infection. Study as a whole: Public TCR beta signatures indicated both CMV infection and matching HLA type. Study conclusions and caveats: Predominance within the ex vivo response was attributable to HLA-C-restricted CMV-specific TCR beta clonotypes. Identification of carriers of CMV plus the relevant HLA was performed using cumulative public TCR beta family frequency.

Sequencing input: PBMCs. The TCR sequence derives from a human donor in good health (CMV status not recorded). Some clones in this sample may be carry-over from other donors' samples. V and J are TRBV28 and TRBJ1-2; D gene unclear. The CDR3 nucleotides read TGTGCCAGCACCACATTCGGGAATGGCTACACCTTC. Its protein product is CASTTFGNGYTF.